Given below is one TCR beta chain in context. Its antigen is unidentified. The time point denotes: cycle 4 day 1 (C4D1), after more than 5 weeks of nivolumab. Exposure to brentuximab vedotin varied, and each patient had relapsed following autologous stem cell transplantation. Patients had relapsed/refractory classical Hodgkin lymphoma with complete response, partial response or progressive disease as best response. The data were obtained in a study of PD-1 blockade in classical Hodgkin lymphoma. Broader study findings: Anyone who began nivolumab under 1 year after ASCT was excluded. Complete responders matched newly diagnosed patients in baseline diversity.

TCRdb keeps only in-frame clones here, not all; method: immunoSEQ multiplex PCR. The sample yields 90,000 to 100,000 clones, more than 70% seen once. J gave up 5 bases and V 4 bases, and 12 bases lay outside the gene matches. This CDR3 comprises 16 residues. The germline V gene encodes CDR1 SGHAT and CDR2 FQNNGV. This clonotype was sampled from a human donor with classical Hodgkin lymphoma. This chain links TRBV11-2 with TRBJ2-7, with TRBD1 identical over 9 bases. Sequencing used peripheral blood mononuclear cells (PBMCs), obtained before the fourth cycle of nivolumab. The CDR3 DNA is TGTGCCAGCAGCTACCAAGGACAGGGGTATCGGGACGAGCAGTACTTC. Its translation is CASSYQGQGYRDEQYF.